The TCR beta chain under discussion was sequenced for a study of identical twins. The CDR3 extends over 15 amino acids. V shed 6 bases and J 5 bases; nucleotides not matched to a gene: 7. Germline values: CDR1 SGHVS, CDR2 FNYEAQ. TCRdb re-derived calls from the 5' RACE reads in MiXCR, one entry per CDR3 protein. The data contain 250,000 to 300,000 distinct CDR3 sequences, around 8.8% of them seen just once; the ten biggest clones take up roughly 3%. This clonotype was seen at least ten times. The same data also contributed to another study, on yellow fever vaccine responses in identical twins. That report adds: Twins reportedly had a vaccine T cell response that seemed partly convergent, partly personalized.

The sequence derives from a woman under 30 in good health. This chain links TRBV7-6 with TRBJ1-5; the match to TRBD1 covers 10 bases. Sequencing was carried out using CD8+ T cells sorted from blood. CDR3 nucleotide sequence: TGTGCCAGCAGTTCGAGACAGGGGGCTGATCAGCCCCAGCATTTT. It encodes CASSSRQGADQPQHF.